Listed below are T cell receptor beta chains from one sample, sequenced in a study of blood T cell repertoires in COVID-19. Produced via immunoSEQ multiplex PCR; TCRdb's table is partial and in-frame only. The data show 380,000 or so clones, with over 75% seen just once and more than 2% held by the top ten. The sequencing input was PBMCs or T cells enriched from blood (not recorded which). The receptors stem from a woman in her forties with acute COVID-19. CDR3s include the opening cysteine and the closing phenylalanine or tryptophan. The D gene is left open where the match is weak. Size is omitted from some rows. Given values are once, few, many or a class for expanded clones.

>TRBV18|-|18|-|TRBJ2-1
CASSPRNSRALYGFEQFF
TGTGCCAGCTCACCACGAAATTCGCGGGCCCTATACGGGTTTGAGCAGTTCTTC
>TRBV4-1|-|17|-|TRBJ2-6
CASSQGLIRAGANVLTF
TGCGCCAGCAGCCAAGGACTGATAAGAGCCGGGGCCAACGTCCTGACTTTC
>TRBV14|-|14|-|TRBJ2-5
CASSRRHGQETQYF
TGTGCCAGCAGCCGACGACACGGACAAGAGACCCAGTACTTC
>TRBV11-2|-|14|-|TRBJ1-4
CASSQVRAGEKLFF
TGTGCCAGCAGCCAAGTGAGGGCTGGTGAAAAACTGTTTTTT
>TRBV11-2|-|12|-|TRBJ2-7
CASSLMSYEQYF
TGTGCCAGCAGCTTGATGAGCTACGAGCAGTACTTC
>TRBV11-2|TRBD1|19|-|TRBJ2-7
CASRFSSGQGSSWSYEQYF
TGTGCCAGCAGATTTTCTTCGGGACAGGGGTCTAGTTGGTCCTACGAGCAGTACTTC
>TRBV11-3|-|14|-|TRBJ2-2
CASSLKPSAGELFF
TGTGCCAGCAGCTTAAAACCTTCGGCCGGGGAGCTGTTTTTT
>TRBV30|-|12|-|TRBJ2-3
CAWSVEEFAQYF
TGTGCCTGGAGTGTCGAAGAGTTTGCGCAGTATTTT
>TRBV10-3|-|15|-|TRBJ1-6
CAISKNTVNNSPLHF
TGTGCCATCAGTAAAAATACAGTGAATAATTCACCCCTCCACTTT
>TRBV5-4|-|11|few|TRBJ1-2
CATSAAWGYTF
TGTGCCACATCGGCGGCTTGGGGCTACACCTTC
>TRBV29-1|TRBD1|13|-|TRBJ2-5
CSALGQGQETQYF
TGCAGCGCCTTGGGACAGGGTCAAGAGACCCAGTACTTC
>TRBV7-9|TRBD2|15|-|TRBJ2-1
CASSFLLAGGDEQFF
TGTGCCAGCAGCTTCCTACTAGCGGGTGGGGATGAGCAGTTCTTC
>TRBV7-2|-|13|-|TRBJ1-1
CASSFRRGTEAFF
TGTGCCAGCAGCTTCCGCCGGGGCACTGAAGCTTTCTTT
>TRBV29-1|-|12|-|TRBJ1-1
CSVREGGTEAFF
TGCAGCGTTCGTGAGGGAGGAACTGAAGCTTTCTTT
>TRBV5-1|-|13|-|TRBJ1-1
CATGTTANTEAFF
TGCGCCACCGGGACAACAGCGAACACTGAAGCTTTCTTT
>TRBV5-1|-|14|-|TRBJ2-2
CASRPQANTGELFF
TGCGCCAGCAGACCACAGGCCAACACCGGGGAGCTGTTTTTT
>TRBV3-1/TRBV3-2|TRBD1|14|-|TRBJ1-1
CASSDRGLNTEAFF
TGTGCCAGCAGCGACAGGGGATTAAACACTGAAGCTTTCTTT
>TRBV29-1|-|13|-|TRBJ1-2
CSVESPVNYGYTF
TGCAGCGTTGAATCGCCGGTCAACTATGGCTACACCTTC
>TRBV5-1|-|15|-|TRBJ1-4
CASSLEGTYNEKLFF
TGCGCCAGCAGCTTGGAGGGGACTTATAATGAAAAACTGTTTTTT
>TRBV19|-|16|few|TRBJ2-6
CASSIVEGAGANVLTF
TGTGCCAGTAGTATTGTTGAGGGGGCTGGGGCCAACGTCCTGACTTTC
>TRBV5-6|-|16|-|TRBJ2-7
CASSDSHRRLTYEQYF
TGTGCCAGCAGCGATTCCCACAGGAGACTTACCTACGAGCAGTACTTC
>TRBV19|-|13|-|TRBJ1-5
CASSLRGGQPQHF
TGTGCCAGTAGTCTCCGGGGGGGGCAGCCCCAGCATTTT
>TRBV9|-|16|-|TRBJ1-3
CASSLGSGLSGNTIYF
TGTGCCAGCAGCCTTGGTTCGGGACTCTCTGGAAACACCATATATTTT
>TRBV5-1|TRBD1|16|-|TRBJ1-1
CASSLSGQAGDTEAFF
TGCGCCAGCAGCTTATCGGGACAGGCAGGGGACACTGAAGCTTTCTTT
>TRBV19|-|15|-|TRBJ1-4
CASRAGARANEKLFF
TGTGCCAGTAGGGCAGGGGCCCGGGCTAATGAAAAACTGTTTTTT
>TRBV6-5|-|12|-|TRBJ2-3
CASTGNTDTQYF
TGTGCCAGTACAGGGAACACAGATACGCAGTATTTT
>TRBV30|TRBD1|12|few|TRBJ1-5
CASRQGKQPQHF
TGTGCCTCCCGACAGGGCAAGCAGCCCCAGCATTTT
>TRBV30|-|15|-|TRBJ1-1
CAWSPRGGFSTEAFF
TGTGCCTGGAGCCCCCGGGGAGGGTTTAGCACTGAAGCTTTCTTT
>TRBV7-9|TRBD1|13|-|TRBJ2-1
CASSWTGNNEQFF
TGTGCCAGCAGCTGGACAGGGAACAATGAGCAGTTCTTC
>TRBV3-1/TRBV3-2|TRBD1|13|-|TRBJ2-7
CASSRDRGYEQYF
TGTGCCAGCAGCCGGGACAGGGGTTACGAGCAGTACTTC
>TRBV6-5|TRBD1|14|-|TRBJ2-7
CASKRGLVSYEQYF
TGTGCCAGCAAGAGGGGGCTCGTGTCCTACGAGCAGTACTTC
>TRBV30|TRBD1|14|-|TRBJ2-7
CAWSVRQGIYEQYF
TGTGCCTGGAGTGTACGACAGGGTATCTACGAGCAGTACTTC
>TRBV4-1|TRBD2|15|once|TRBJ2-5
CASSQGAGGGETQYF
TGCGCCAGCAGCCAAGGAGCGGGGGGGGGCGAGACCCAGTACTTC
>TRBV12-5|-|15|-|TRBJ1-2
CASGLAQGLIYGYTF
TGTGCTAGTGGTTTGGCCCAGGGACTTATCTATGGCTACACCTTC
>TRBV19|-|14|once|TRBJ1-2
CASNDRRPNYGYTF
TGTGCCAGCAACGACAGGAGACCTAACTATGGCTACACCTTC
>TRBV11-3|TRBD1|14|-|TRBJ2-7
CASSFGDRANEQYF
TGTGCCAGCAGCTTCGGGGACAGGGCAAACGAGCAGTACTTC
>TRBV10-3|TRBD1|16|-|TRBJ1-1
CAISETDRGLNTEAFF
TGTGCCATCAGTGAAACGGACAGGGGACTGAACACTGAAGCTTTCTTT
>TRBV9|TRBD1|14|few|TRBJ2-7
CASSPGTGPYEQYF
TGTGCCAGCAGCCCTGGGACAGGGCCCTACGAGCAGTACTTC
>TRBV12-3/TRBV12-4|-|13|-|TRBJ1-4
CASSPPSNEKLFF
TGTGCCAGCAGTCCCCCCTCTAATGAAAAACTGTTTTTT
>TRBV30|-|12|-|TRBJ2-7
CAWSKATGEQYF
TGTGCCTGGAGTAAGGCAACGGGGGAGCAGTACTTC
>TRBV4-1|TRBD1|15|few|TRBJ1-3
CASSTRTGSGNTIYF
TGCGCCAGCAGCACCCGGACAGGCTCTGGAAACACCATATATTTT
>TRBV30|-|16|-|TRBJ1-1
CAWSTYRRSGDTEAFF
TGTGCCTGGAGTACTTACAGGCGGTCAGGTGACACTGAAGCTTTCTTT
>TRBV7-9|-|15|-|TRBJ1-2
CASSLGWTGEDGYTF
TGTGCCAGCAGCTTAGGATGGACGGGGGAGGATGGCTACACCTTC
>TRBV6-5|-|12|-|TRBJ1-2
CASSYDGAGYTF
TGTGCCAGCAGTTACGATGGCGCGGGGTACACCTTC
>TRBV25-1|-|14|-|TRBJ2-7
CATSMGGGGMKQYF
TGTGCCACCTCCATGGGGGGGGGCGGGATGAAACAGTACTTC
>TRBV7-2|TRBD1|13|-|TRBJ1-5
CASNGQGSYSQHF
TGTGCCAGCAACGGACAGGGTTCATATTCCCAGCATTTT
>TRBV5-1|TRBD2|14|-|TRBJ2-1
CASSLSGGLVEQFF
TGCGCCAGCAGCTTAAGCGGGGGGCTCGTTGAGCAGTTCTTC
>TRBV12-3/TRBV12-4|TRBD1|13|once|TRBJ2-1
CASGQGSYNEQFF
TGTGCCAGCGGACAGGGGTCCTACAATGAGCAGTTCTTC
>TRBV3-1/TRBV3-2|TRBD2|15|-|TRBJ2-5
CASSQDEGGGETQYF
TGTGCCAGCAGCCAAGATGAGGGCGGGGGAGAGACCCAGTACTTC
>TRBV5-5|-|16|-|TRBJ1-5
CASSLDWFPGSQPQHF
TGTGCCAGCAGCTTGGATTGGTTCCCAGGGTCCCAGCCCCAGCATTTT
>TRBV29-1|TRBD1|15|-|TRBJ1-1
CSVERTGSENTEAFF
TGCAGCGTTGAAAGGACAGGGTCGGAGAACACTGAAGCTTTCTTT
>TRBV6-6|TRBD1|14|-|TRBJ1-2
CASNPVGTGDGYTF
TGTGCCAGCAACCCAGTCGGGACAGGGGATGGCTACACCTTC
>TRBV20-1|TRBD1|11|-|TRBJ1-1
CSATGGTEAFF
TGCAGTGCTACAGGGGGCACTGAAGCTTTCTTT
>TRBV2|-|14|few|TRBJ2-3
CASSEMRSTDTQYF
TGTGCCAGCAGTGAAATGAGGAGCACAGATACGCAGTATTTT
>TRBV2|TRBD1|17|-|TRBJ1-6
CASSARDRGSYNSPLHF
TGTGCCAGCAGTGCCAGGGACAGGGGTTCCTATAATTCACCCCTCCACTTT
>TRBV5-4|-|14|-|TRBJ1-2
CASAGIGRVDGYTF
TGTGCCAGCGCAGGAATTGGGAGGGTGGACGGCTACACCTTC
>TRBV30|TRBD2|16|-|TRBJ2-1
CAWSRRLAGGYNEQFF
TGTGCCTGGAGTCGTCGACTAGCGGGGGGCTACAATGAGCAGTTCTTC
>TRBV11-2|-|13|-|TRBJ1-1
CASSTHKNTEAFF
TGTGCCAGCAGCACCCACAAGAACACTGAAGCTTTCTTT
>TRBV10-1|-|15|once|TRBJ1-5
CASMRRTPSNQPQHF
TGCGCCAGCATGCGCAGGACACCGAGCAATCAGCCCCAGCATTTT